Listed below are T cell receptor beta chains from one sample, sequenced in a study of T cells in Graves' hyperthyroidism and ophthalmopathy. TCRdb called the multiplex PCR reads again in MiXCR, with one record for every CDR3 protein. This table holds some 350,000 distinct CDR3 sequences, roughly 13% found once. The sample was blood. All receptors derive from a woman aged 40 to 50 with Graves' ophthalmopathy. Each CDR3 is given with its conserved first and last residue. A D gene is named only where the DNA matches it firmly. Not all rows give a size; the values are once, few, many and, for expanded clones, a class.

CDR3aa | CDR3nt | j_gene | abundance | v_gene | d_gene
CSARSGGSRPQHF | TGCAGTGCTCGGTCCGGGGGATCGAGGCCCCAGCATTTT | TRBJ1-5 | many | TRBV20-1 | NA
CASSLGSGGGYEQYF | TGTGCCAGCAGCTTAGGCTCAGGGGGCGGCTACGAGCAGTACTTC | TRBJ2-7 | many | TRBV7-9 | TRBD1
CASLAASGVYEQYF | TGTGCCAGCCTGGCGGCTAGCGGGGTGTACGAGCAGTACTTC | TRBJ2-7 | many | TRBV2 | TRBD2
CASSPKIGLPNNEQFF | TGTGCCAGCTCACCAAAGATTGGCTTACCGAACAATGAGCAGTTCTTC | TRBJ2-1 | NA | TRBV18 | NA
CASSLAGPGDANYGYTF | TGCGCCAGCAGCTTGGCGGGACCCGGCGACGCTAACTATGGCTACACCTTC | TRBJ1-2 | few | TRBV5-1 | NA
CASRGGEPGYTF | TGTGCCAGTAGAGGGGGAGAGCCAGGCTACACCTTC | TRBJ1-2 | many | TRBV19 | NA
CATTSGVDKQYF | TGTGCCACGACTAGCGGGGTTGACAAGCAGTACTTC | TRBJ2-7 | many | TRBV27 | TRBD2
CAISEAPQGGNEQYF | TGTGCCATCAGTGAGGCGCCACAGGGGGGGAATGAGCAGTACTTC | TRBJ2-7 | NA | TRBV10-3 | NA
CSARASGVGEQFF | TGCAGTGCTAGGGCTAGCGGGGTCGGGGAGCAGTTCTTC | TRBJ2-1 | many | TRBV20-1 | TRBD2
CASSQLAGGPYEQYF | TGTGCCAGCAGCCAACTAGCGGGGGGACCCTACGAGCAGTACTTC | TRBJ2-7 | many | TRBV6-1 | TRBD2
CASSQGGVSGYTF | TGTGCCAGCAGCCAAGGAGGGGTGAGTGGCTACACCTTC | TRBJ1-2 | many | TRBV3-1 | NA
CASSQGQGITSTDTQYF | TGCGCCAGCAGCCAAGGGCAAGGCATTACTAGCACAGATACGCAGTATTTT | TRBJ2-3 | NA | TRBV4-1 | NA
CASSFQSEQYF | TGTGCCAGCAGCTTTCAATCCGAGCAGTACTTC | TRBJ2-7 | NA | TRBV5-4 | NA
CASSQTHRSTNTEAFF | TGTGCCAGCAGCCAAACTCACAGGAGTACGAACACTGAAGCTTTCTTT | TRBJ1-1 | many | TRBV12-3/TRBV12-4 | NA
CSATGYFSGANVLTF | TGCAGTGCTACTGGGTATTTCTCTGGGGCCAACGTCCTGACTTTC | TRBJ2-6 | NA | TRBV20-1 | NA
CASSSRWGLRNEQFF | TGTGCCAGCAGCTCCAGGTGGGGACTACGGAATGAGCAGTTCTTC | TRBJ2-1 | many | TRBV6-1 | TRBD2
CSATKPGPTYNEQFF | TGCAGTGCTACCAAACCGGGACCTACCTATAATGAGCAGTTCTTC | TRBJ2-1 | NA | TRBV20-1 | NA
CASSLTPRLTDYEQYF | TGTGCCAGCAGCTTAACCCCGAGACTAACGGACTACGAGCAGTACTTC | TRBJ2-7 | many | TRBV7-2 | NA
CASSTWGGRYGYTF | TGTGCCAGCAGTACTTGGGGGGGGCGTTATGGCTACACCTTC | TRBJ1-2 | NA | TRBV27 | NA
CASSLGQGARRQETQYF | TGTGCCAGCAGTTTAGGACAGGGGGCAAGGAGGCAAGAGACCCAGTACTTC | TRBJ2-5 | many | TRBV12-3/TRBV12-4 | TRBD1
CASSFGRVGVYNEQFF | TGTGCCAGCAGTTTCGGCAGGGTCGGGGTTTATAATGAGCAGTTCTTC | TRBJ2-1 | many | TRBV27 | NA
CASSIEGEKLFF | TGTGCCAGTAGTATAGAGGGAGAAAAACTGTTTTTT | TRBJ1-4 | NA | TRBV19 | NA
CASSVTTGNTEAFF | TGTGCCAGCAGCGTAACGACAGGGAACACTGAAGCTTTCTTT | TRBJ1-1 | few | TRBV9 | NA
CAISDFERGYTF | TGTGCCATCAGTGACTTTGAACGTGGCTACACCTTC | TRBJ1-2 | few | TRBV6-1 | NA
CASSYNGAGETQYF | TGTGCCAGCAGTTACAACGGTGCGGGCGAGACCCAGTACTTC | TRBJ2-5 | many | TRBV6-1 | NA
CASSSGGRLSYNEQFF | TGTGCCAGCAGTTCTGGCGGGAGGCTCTCCTACAATGAGCAGTTCTTC | TRBJ2-1 | few | TRBV7-9 | TRBD2
CASSTAAYGYTF | TGTGCCAGCAGCACAGCCGCCTATGGCTACACCTTC | TRBJ1-2 | NA | TRBV11-2 | NA
CASSLTGSYEQYF | TGTGCCAGCAGTTTAACAGGGAGCTACGAGCAGTACTTC | TRBJ2-7 | many | TRBV27 | NA
CSARDLVGNQPQHF | TGCAGTGCTAGAGATCTCGTGGGAAATCAGCCCCAGCATTTT | TRBJ1-5 | few | TRBV20-1 | NA
CASSLAQGWGNSPLHF | TGTGCCAGCAGTTTAGCACAGGGTTGGGGGAATTCACCCCTCCACTTT | TRBJ1-6 | many | TRBV28 | NA
CSARALAAGPTDTQYF | TGCAGTGCTAGAGCACTAGCGGCAGGGCCCACAGATACGCAGTATTTT | TRBJ2-3 | many | TRBV20-1 | TRBD2
CASSQGFHEQYF | TGTGCCAGCAGCCAGGGATTCCACGAGCAGTACTTC | TRBJ2-7 | many | TRBV3-1 | NA
CASSTPTGSGTGELFF | TGTGCCAGTAGTACTCCGACAGGGTCGGGCACCGGGGAGCTGTTTTTT | TRBJ2-2 | NA | TRBV19 | TRBD1
CASSLDANLYEQYF | TGTGCCAGCAGTTTAGATGCCAACCTCTACGAGCAGTACTTC | TRBJ2-7 | many | TRBV12-3/TRBV12-4 | NA
CSARGLAEYSYEQYF | TGCAGTGCTAGAGGACTAGCGGAGTACTCCTACGAGCAGTACTTC | TRBJ2-7 | NA | TRBV20-1 | TRBD2
CASSPPGKTQYF | TGTGCCAGCTCACCCCCTGGGAAGACCCAGTACTTC | TRBJ2-5 | NA | TRBV18 | NA
CATHSGRAAYNEQFF | TGTGCCACACATAGCGGGAGGGCCGCCTACAATGAGCAGTTCTTC | TRBJ2-1 | many | TRBV15 | TRBD2
CASSFRLAGIGNEQYF | TGTGCCAGCAGCTTTCGATTAGCGGGAATTGGAAACGAGCAGTACTTC | TRBJ2-7 | many | TRBV13 | TRBD2
CASSPGKGIQYF | TGTGCCAGCAGCCCAGGGAAGGGCATTCAGTACTTC | TRBJ2-4 | many | TRBV11-2 | NA
CASSIEAGPYEQYF | TGTGCCAGTAGTATTGAGGCAGGGCCCTACGAGCAGTACTTC | TRBJ2-7 | many | TRBV19 | NA
CASSWGTGGSYEQYF | TGTGCCAGCAGCTGGGGGACAGGGGGCTCCTACGAGCAGTACTTC | TRBJ2-7 | many | TRBV7-9 | TRBD1
CASSESVGDYEQYF | TGTGCCAGCAGTGAATCAGTTGGGGACTACGAGCAGTACTTC | TRBJ2-7 | many | TRBV6-1 | NA
CASSLYGGQGDAFF | TGCGCCAGCAGCTTGTACGGGGGCCAGGGCGATGCTTTCTTT | TRBJ1-1 | many | TRBV5-1 | NA
CASRSGTGGRETQYF | TGTGCCAGCAGATCCGGGACAGGGGGCCGGGAGACCCAGTACTTC | TRBJ2-5 | many | TRBV2 | TRBD1
CASSRTSGRKDYGYTF | TGTGCCAGTAGTAGGACCTCAGGGAGGAAGGACTATGGCTACACCTTC | TRBJ1-2 | many | TRBV19 | NA
CASSQATYGYTF | TGTGCCAGCAGCCAAGCAACCTATGGCTACACCTTC | TRBJ1-2 | many | TRBV4-2 | NA
CASSLGPSGGAGGETQYF | TGTGCCAGCAGCTTAGGGCCTAGCGGGGGGGCCGGGGGAGAGACCCAGTACTTC | TRBJ2-5 | many | TRBV7-2 | TRBD2